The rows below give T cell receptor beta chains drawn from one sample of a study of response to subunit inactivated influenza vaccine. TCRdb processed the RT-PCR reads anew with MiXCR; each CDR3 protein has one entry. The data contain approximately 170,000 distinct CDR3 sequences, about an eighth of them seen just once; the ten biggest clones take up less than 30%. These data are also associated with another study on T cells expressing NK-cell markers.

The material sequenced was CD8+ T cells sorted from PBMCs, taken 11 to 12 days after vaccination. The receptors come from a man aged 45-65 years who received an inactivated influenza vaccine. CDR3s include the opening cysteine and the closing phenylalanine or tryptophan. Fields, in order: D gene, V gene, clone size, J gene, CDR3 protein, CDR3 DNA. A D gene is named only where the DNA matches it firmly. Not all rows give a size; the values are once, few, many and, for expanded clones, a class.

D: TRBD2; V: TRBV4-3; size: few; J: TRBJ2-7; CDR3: CASSQEAPNGGFSYEQYF; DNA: TGCGCCAGCAGCCAAGAAGCCCCTAACGGGGGGTTCTCCTACGAGCAGTACTTC
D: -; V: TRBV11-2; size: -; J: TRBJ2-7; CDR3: CASSLASLDGSYEQYF; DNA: TGTGCCAGCAGCTTAGCATCCTTGGACGGTTCCTACGAGCAGTACTTC
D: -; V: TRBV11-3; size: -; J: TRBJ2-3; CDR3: CASSFLSTDTQYF; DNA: TGTGCCAGCAGCTTCCTTAGCACAGATACGCAGTATTTT
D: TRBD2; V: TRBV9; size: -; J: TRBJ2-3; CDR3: CASSVVEGGGTDTQYF; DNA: TGTGCCAGCAGCGTAGTAGAGGGAGGGGGCACAGATACGCAGTATTTT
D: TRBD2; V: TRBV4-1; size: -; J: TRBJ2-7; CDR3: CASSQEASGLYEQYF; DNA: TGCGCCAGCAGCCAAGAAGCTAGCGGGCTGTACGAGCAGTACTTC
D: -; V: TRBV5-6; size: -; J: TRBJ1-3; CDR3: CASSHPRMAGNTIYF; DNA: TGTGCCAGCAGCCACCCCCGGATGGCAGGAAACACCATATATTTT
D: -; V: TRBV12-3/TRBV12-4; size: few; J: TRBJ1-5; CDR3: CASTSFPNQPQHF; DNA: TGTGCCAGCACCAGTTTCCCCAATCAGCCCCAGCATTTT
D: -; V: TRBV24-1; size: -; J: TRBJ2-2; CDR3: CATSDQDKDAGELFF; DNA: TGTGCCACCAGTGACCAGGACAAGGACGCCGGGGAGCTGTTTTTT
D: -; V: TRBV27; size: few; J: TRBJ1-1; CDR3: CASSLHGSYTEAFF; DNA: TGTGCCAGCAGTTTGCATGGGAGCTACACTGAAGCTTTCTTT
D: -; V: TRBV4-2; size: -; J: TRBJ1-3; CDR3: CASSQGIGAFDFFGNTIYF; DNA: TGTGCCAGCAGCCAAGGGATAGGGGCTTTTGACTTCTTTGGAAACACCATATATTTT
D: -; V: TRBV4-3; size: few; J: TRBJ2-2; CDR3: CASSQVSINTGELFF; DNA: TGCGCCAGCAGCCAAGTCAGCATCAACACCGGGGAGCTGTTTTTT
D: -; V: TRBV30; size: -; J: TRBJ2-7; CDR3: CAWSGPHEQYF; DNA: TGTGCCTGGAGTGGACCCCACGAGCAGTACTTC
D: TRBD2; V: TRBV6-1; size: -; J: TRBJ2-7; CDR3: CASSTEIAGVYEQYF; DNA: TGTGCCAGCAGCACCGAAATAGCGGGAGTTTACGAGCAGTACTTC
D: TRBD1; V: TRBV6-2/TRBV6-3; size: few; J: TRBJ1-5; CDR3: CASSYDRGLGNQPQHF; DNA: TGTGCCAGCAGTTACGACAGGGGGCTTGGCAATCAGCCCCAGCATTTT
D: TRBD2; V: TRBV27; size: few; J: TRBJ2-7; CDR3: CASSYVAGGGEQYF; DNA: TGTGCCAGCAGTTACGTAGCGGGAGGAGGCGAGCAGTACTTC
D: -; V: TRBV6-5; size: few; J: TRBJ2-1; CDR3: CASGPRDEQFF; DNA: TGTGCCAGCGGACCGCGCGATGAGCAGTTCTTC
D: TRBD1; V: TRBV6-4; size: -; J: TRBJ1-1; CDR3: CASSEQGESAEAFF; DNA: TGTGCCAGCAGTGAACAGGGGGAGAGCGCTGAAGCTTTCTTT
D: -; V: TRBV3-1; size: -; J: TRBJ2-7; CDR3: CASSHGRGSYEQYF; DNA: TGTGCCAGCAGCCATGGCAGGGGCTCCTACGAGCAGTACTTC
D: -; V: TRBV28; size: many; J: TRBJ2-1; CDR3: CASSLVSGYNEQFF; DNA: TGTGCCAGCAGTTTAGTCTCAGGATACAATGAGCAGTTCTTC
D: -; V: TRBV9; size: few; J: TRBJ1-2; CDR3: CASSVGAESTYGYTF; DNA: TGTGCCAGCAGCGTAGGTGCAGAGTCGACCTATGGCTACACCTTC
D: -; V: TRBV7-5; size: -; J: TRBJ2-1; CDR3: CISVPERGDRKPEQFF; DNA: -
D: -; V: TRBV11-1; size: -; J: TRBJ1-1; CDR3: CASSPDEVGTEAFF; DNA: TGTGCCAGCAGCCCAGACGAGGTTGGCACTGAAGCTTTCTTT
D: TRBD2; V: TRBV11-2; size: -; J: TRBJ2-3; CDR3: CASSTTSGNTDTQYF; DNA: TGTGCCAGCAGTACGACTAGCGGAAACACAGATACGCAGTATTTT
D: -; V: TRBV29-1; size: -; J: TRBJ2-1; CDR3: CSVVHTGYNEQFF; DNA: TGCAGCGTTGTACATACGGGCTACAATGAGCAGTTCTTC
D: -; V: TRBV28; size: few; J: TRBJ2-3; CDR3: CASSVGRGPTDTQYF; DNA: TGTGCCAGCAGTGTGGGGAGGGGGCCCACAGATACGCAGTATTTT
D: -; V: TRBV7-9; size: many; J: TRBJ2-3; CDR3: CASSIPALLRDTQYF; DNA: TGTGCCAGCAGCATTCCTGCTTTGTTGAGAGATACGCAGTATTTT
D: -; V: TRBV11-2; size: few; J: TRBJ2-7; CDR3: CASSLEQVYEQYF; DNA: TGTGCCAGCAGCTTAGAACAGGTCTACGAGCAGTACTTC
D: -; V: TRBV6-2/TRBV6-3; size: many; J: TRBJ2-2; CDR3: CASNKYTGELFF; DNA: TGTGCCAGCAACAAGTATACCGGGGAGCTGTTTTTT